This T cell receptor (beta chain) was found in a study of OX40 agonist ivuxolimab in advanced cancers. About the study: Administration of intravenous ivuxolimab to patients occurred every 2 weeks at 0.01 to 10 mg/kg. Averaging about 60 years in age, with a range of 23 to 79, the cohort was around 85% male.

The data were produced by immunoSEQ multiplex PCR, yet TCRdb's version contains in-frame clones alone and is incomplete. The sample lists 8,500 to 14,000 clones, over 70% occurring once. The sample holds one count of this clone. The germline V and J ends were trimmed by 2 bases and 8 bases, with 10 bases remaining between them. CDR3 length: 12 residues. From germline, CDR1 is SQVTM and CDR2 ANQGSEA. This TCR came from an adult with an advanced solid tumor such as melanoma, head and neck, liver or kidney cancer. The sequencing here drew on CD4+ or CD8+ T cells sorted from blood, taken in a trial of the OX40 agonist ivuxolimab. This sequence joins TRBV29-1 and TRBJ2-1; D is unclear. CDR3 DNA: TGCAGCGTTGAAACCTCCGGATATGAGCAGTTCTTC. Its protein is CSVETSGYEQFF.